Each of the 25 T cell receptor beta chains below was sequenced from the same sample in a study of cytomegalovirus exposure and HLA in healthy donors. The PCR contained 60 Vbeta and 13 Jbeta primers. The method was immunoSEQ multiplex PCR; TCRdb's version includes in-frame clones alone and lacks a portion of them. Among roughly 190,000 clones listed, roughly 81% were seen once. Sequenced sample: PBMCs. All receptors derive from a woman aged 30 to 39 in good health and CMV-seropositive.

The chain is built from TRBV15 and TRBJ2-7; 10 nucleotides agree with TRBD2. This CDR3 comprises 14 residues. V was clipped by 3 bases and J by 5 bases; unmatched bases: 4. Per germline, CDR1 LNHNV and CDR2 YYDKDF (reference sequence). The CDR3 loop reads CATSSSGRFHEQYF. As DNA, the CDR3 is TGTGCCACCAGCAGTAGCGGGAGGTTCCACGAGCAGTACTTC.

This clone appeared a single time. V gene TRBV6-6 combines with J gene TRBJ2-7, with D possibly being TRBD1 (6 bases). Trimming removed 2 bases from V and 2 bases from J, with 13 bases in between. This CDR3 has 15 residues. Germline loops: CDR1 MNHNY, CDR2 SVGAGI (reference sequence). In nucleotides, the CDR3 is TGTGCCAGCAGTTACCGCACAGGGCGCACCTACGAGCAGTACTTC. It yields the protein CASSYRTGRTYEQYF.

The chain links TRBV19 to TRBJ1-5; weak D call: TRBD1 (5 bases). The CDR3 spans 19 residues. Germline values: CDR1 LNHDA, CDR2 SQIVND (reference sequence). Trimming shortened V by 4 bases and J by 0 bases, and 22 bases separated the two germline ends. The CDR3 loop is CASSKRSGPKIYSNQPQHF. The DNA of the CDR3 is TGTGCCAGTAGTAAACGGTCAGGGCCCAAGATCTATAGCAATCAGCCCCAGCATTTT.

This chain links TRBV7-3 with TRBJ2-5, with a tentative D call TRBD2 (6 bases). Germline values: CDR1 SGHTA, CDR2 FQGTGA. V dropped 3 bases and J dropped 5 bases, with 13 bases sitting between them. CDR3 length equals 14 residues. The CDR3 nucleotides are TGTGCCAGCAGCTTCCCAGGGAGGTGGGAGACCCAGTACTTC. Translated: CASSFPGRWETQYF.

V gene TRBV2 combines with J gene TRBJ1-5; 11 bases agree with TRBD1. V dropped 0 bases and J dropped 7; count of bases not matched to a gene: 8. Per the germline V gene, CDR1 is SNHLY and CDR2 is FYNNEI. The CDR3 sequence is 17 residues long. The CDR3 sequence is CASSEAQGGTGGQPQHF. The DNA for the CDR3 is TGTGCCAGCAGTGAAGCGCAGGGGGGGACAGGGGGACAGCCCCAGCATTTT. Full variable domain (rest looked up from reference TRBV2 and TRBJ1-5): EPEVTQTPSHQVTQMGQEVILRCVPISNHLYFYWYRQILGQKVEFLVSFYNNEISEKSEIFDDQFSVERPDGSNFTLKIRSTKLEDSAMYFCASSEAQGGTGGQPQHFGDGTRLSIL.

The gene calls are TRBV7-3 and TRBJ1-1, with a tentative D call TRBD1 (6 bases). The CDR3 covers 13 residues. Deletions cut 1 base from V and 7 bases from J, with 10 bases between. In germline, CDR1 is SGHTA, CDR2 FQGTGA. The CDR3 protein is CASSLRRGGEAFF. The DNA of the CDR3 is TGTGCCAGCAGCTTAAGAAGGGGGGGTGAAGCTTTCTTT.

V gene TRBV10-2 combines with J gene TRBJ1-2; 11 bases align to TRBD1. V was clipped by 9 bases and J by 3 bases; unmatched bases: 3. This CDR3 comprises 13 residues. Looked up from germline, CDR1 is WSHSY and CDR2 is SAAADI. CDR3 DNA sequence: TGCGCCAGTGGGACAGGGGGATACTATGGCTACACCTTC. Translating gives CASGTGGYYGYTF.

The CDR3 reads CATGQGDGNRAKNIQYF. The CDR3 DNA is TGTGCCACAGGACAGGGGGACGGTAATCGGGCCAAAAACATTCAGTACTTC. V gene TRBV10-3 combines with J gene TRBJ2-4, with 10 positions matching TRBD1. The CDR3 loop spans 17 amino acids. The V segment lost 10 bases and the J segment 1 base; nucleotides outside the gene matches: 13. Germline V gene sequence: CDR1 ENHRY, CDR2 SYGVKD.

Only one count was recorded for this clone. The gene calls are TRBV5-1 and TRBJ1-1; 10 positions match TRBD1. CDR1 SGHRS and CDR2 YFSETQ come from the germline V gene. The CDR3 extends over 15 amino acids. Trimming took 4 bases from V and 1 from J; bases not matched to a gene: 4. In nucleotides, the CDR3 is TGCGCCAGCAGCCCGACAGGGGGCGCGAACACTGAAGCTTTCTTT. Translating gives CASSPTGGANTEAFF.

This clone came up once. The junction and the germline gene differ at one end; a read error may be behind it. In the same sample, other DNA sequences code for this CDR3. The rearrangement links TRBV6-1 to TRBJ2-7; unclear D gene. CDR1 is MNHNS, CDR2 SASEGT, per germline. This CDR3 is built from 13 residues. Here the CDR3 reads CASSVASSYEQYF. The CDR3 DNA follows: TGCGCCAGCTCGGTCGCTTCTTCCTACGAGCAGTACTTC.

This chain links TRBV2 with TRBJ2-5; the match to TRBD2 covers 7 bases. Unmatched junction bases numbered 11, after V lost 6 bases and J lost 4 bases. Germline V lookup: CDR1 SNHLY, CDR2 FYNNEI. The CDR3 contains 15 residues. The CDR3 reads CASRQAGTGGETQYF. The CDR3 DNA reads TGTGCCAGCAGACAAGCGGGGACGGGGGGAGAGACCCAGTACTTC.

The chain is built from TRBV29-1 and TRBJ1-5; 10 nucleotides line up with TRBD1. Trimming took 7 bases from V and 7 from J; bases not matched to a gene: 7. CDR3 size: 13 residues. Germline CDR1 reads SQVTM; CDR2 reads ANQGSEA. This CDR3 is CSAGQGEGQPQHF. The CDR3 DNA follows: TGCAGCGCAGGACAGGGGGAGGGACAGCCCCAGCATTTT.

This rearrangement joins TRBV7-9 to TRBJ1-3; 8 bases fit TRBD1. CDR1 SEHNR and CDR2 FQNEAQ come from the germline V gene (reference sequence). The CDR3 consists of 16 residues. V dropped 5 bases and J dropped 0; count of bases not matched to a gene: 6. Here the CDR3 reads CASSRDRGNSGNTIYF. CDR3 nucleotides: TGTGCCAGCAGCAGAGACAGGGGTAACTCTGGAAACACCATATATTTT. Together with reference TRBV7-9 and TRBJ1-3, the CDR3 gives the full variable domain: DTGVSQNPRHKITKRGQNVTFRCDPISEHNRLYWYRQTLGQGPEFLTYFQNEAQLEKSRLLSDRFSAERPKGSFSTLEIQRTEQGDSAMYLCASSRDRGNSGNTIYFGEGSWLTVV.

The rearrangement joins TRBV4-1 to TRBJ2-5, with TRBD1 matching 8 bases. V shed 4 bases, J shed 5 bases, and the junction held 12 bases outside the gene matches. This CDR3 contains 16 residues. Germline assignment: CDR1 MGHRA and CDR2 YSYEKL. The CDR3 protein is CASSPSGAGGIETQYF. The CDR3 region has the DNA TGCGCCAGCAGCCCGAGTGGGGCAGGGGGCATTGAGACCCAGTACTTC.

This clone was recorded many times. V is TRBV6-1 and J is TRBJ2-1; 9 bases map to TRBD2. CDR1 is MNHNS and CDR2 is SASEGT in the germline V gene. The CDR3 extends over 16 amino acids. Unmatched junction bases numbered 2, after V lost 1 base and J lost 1 base. In DNA, the CDR3 is TGTGCCAGCAGTGAAGTAGCGGGAGCGTCCTACAATGAGCAGTTCTTC. Translation gives CASSEVAGASYNEQFF.

This clone is a singleton in its sample. The chain carries TRBV11-2 and TRBJ1-2; 7 bases match TRBD1. CDR1 and CDR2 (germline): SGHAT, FQNNGV. V was pared by 5 bases and J by 5 bases, with 5 bases of the junction left unmatched. The CDR3 is made up of 13 amino acids. DNA of the CDR3: TGTGCCAGCAGCACCGGGACAGATTATGGCTACACCTTC. It specifies CASSTGTDYGYTF. The full variable domain, in which reference TRBV11-2 and TRBJ1-2 provide the parts outside the CDR3, is EAGVAQSPRYKIIEKRQSVAFWCNPISGHATLYWYQQILGQGPKLLIQFQNNGVVDDSQLPKDRFSAERLKGVDSTLKIQPAKLEDSAVYLCASSTGTDYGYTFGSGTRLTVV.

The chain carries TRBV5-1 and TRBJ1-4, with TRBD1 identical over 7 bases. Losses at the gene ends were 4 bases for V and 0 bases for J; bases not matched to a gene: 6. Germline values: CDR1 SGHRS, CDR2 YFSETQ. The CDR3 spans 16 residues. This CDR3 reads CASSETGRATNEKLFF. The DNA of the CDR3 is TGCGCCAGCAGCGAGACAGGGCGAGCAACTAATGAAAAACTGTTTTTT.

The chain joins TRBV2 to TRBJ2-2, with D perhaps TRBD2 (6 bases). The V end was cut by 5 bases, the J end by 4 bases, with 14 bases between. CDR1 SNHLY and CDR2 FYNNEI come from the germline V gene. The CDR3 contains 15 residues. The CDR3 reads CASSTLGGGTGELFF. The CDR3 nucleotides read TGTGCCAGCAGTACCCTGGGGGGAGGCACCGGGGAGCTGTTTTTT.

V usage is TRBV30 and J usage is TRBJ2-5; D is uncertain. Trimming stripped 2 bases from V and 0 bases from J, with 4 bases between. This CDR3 is built from 12 residues. Germline assignment: CDR1 GTSNPN and CDR2 SVGIG (reference sequence). This CDR3 is CAWSRDQETQYF. For the CDR3, the DNA is TGTGCCTGGAGTCGGGACCAAGAGACCCAGTACTTC.

This chain links TRBV21-1 with TRBJ2-7; the D call TRBD2 from the table was never checked on the DNA. TRBV21-1 is a known pseudogene. The CDR3 extends over 15 amino acids. The CDR3 loop reads CASTRTSGSSYEQYF. The CDR3 nucleotides read TGTGCCAGCACCCGGACTAGCGGGAGCTCCTACGAGCAGTACTTC.

The chain combines TRBV10-3 with TRBJ2-1, with D maybe TRBD2 (6 bases). From germline, CDR1 is ENHRY and CDR2 SYGVKD. This CDR3 has 15 amino acids. V was shortened by 3 bases and J by 3 bases, with 12 bases between the two germline ends. The chain's CDR3 is CAISEGTPIYNEQFF. The CDR3 nucleotides read TGTGCCATCAGTGAAGGGACTCCTATCTACAATGAGCAGTTCTTC.

This chain uses TRBV28 with TRBJ1-1; D not resolved. The V and J ends lost 3 bases and 3 bases respectively, with 11 bases between them. Looked up from germline, CDR1 is MDHEN and CDR2 is SYDVKM. The CDR3 has 14 amino acids. The CDR3 reads CASSLGRQHTEAFF. CDR3 nucleotides: TGTGCCAGCAGTTTGGGCCGACAACACACTGAAGCTTTCTTT.

V gene TRBV5-1 combines with J gene TRBJ2-2; a possible D gene is TRBD2 (6 bases). Trimming removed 2 bases from V and 7 bases from J, with 15 bases in between. CDR1 SGHRS and CDR2 YFSETQ come from the germline V gene. This CDR3 is built from 15 residues. CDR3 DNA: TGCGCCAGCAGCTTCGACCCGCGGGATGTCGGGGAGCTGTTTTTT. It codes for CASSFDPRDVGELFF.

The chain is built from TRBV29-1 and TRBJ2-7; 9 bases are a match to TRBD1. With 6 bases clipped from V and 1 base from J, the junction kept 7 bases outside the gene matches. The germline gives CDR1 SQVTM, CDR2 ANQGSEA. The CDR3 extends over 14 amino acids. The CDR3 loop is CSVAGTGLSYEQYF. The CDR3 DNA is TGCAGCGTCGCAGGGACAGGGTTATCCTACGAGCAGTACTTC.

The chain couples TRBV10-3 to TRBJ1-5, with a weak D call TRBD1 (6 bases). CDR1 is ENHRY and CDR2 is SYGVKD in the germline V gene. This CDR3 comprises 17 residues. Deletions cut 0 bases from V and 0 bases from J, with 12 bases between. The CDR3 DNA follows: TGTGCCATCAGTGAGTCAAGGGACATGTATAGCAATCAGCCCCAGCATTTT. It codes for CAISESRDMYSNQPQHF.